This note documents a single T cell receptor beta chain sequence. Its matching antigen is unknown. The CDR3 totals 15 residues. V trimming: 3 bases; J trimming: 5 bases; junction bases outside the gene matches: 6. Per the germline V gene, CDR1 is LNHDA and CDR2 is SQIVND (reference sequence). The sample comes from a study of cytomegalovirus exposure and HLA in healthy donors. PCR was performed using 60 Vbeta and 13 Jbeta primers. TCRdb's table, derived via immunoSEQ multiplex PCR, lists solely in-frame clones and lacks some. Among about 120,000 clones listed, about three quarters were seen once. Study findings and constraints: Researchers reported from a later analysis that most CMV-associated TCR beta chains appeared HLA-restricted.

Input material: PBMCs. This receptor was identified in a woman in her twenties or thirties in good health and CMV-seropositive. V gene TRBV19 combines with J gene TRBJ1-5; TRBD1 matches 8 bases. The CDR3 nucleotides are TGTGCCAGTAGTATGGGGCAGGGGGCGTATCAGCCCCAGCATTTT. Encoded protein: CASSMGQGAYQPQHF.